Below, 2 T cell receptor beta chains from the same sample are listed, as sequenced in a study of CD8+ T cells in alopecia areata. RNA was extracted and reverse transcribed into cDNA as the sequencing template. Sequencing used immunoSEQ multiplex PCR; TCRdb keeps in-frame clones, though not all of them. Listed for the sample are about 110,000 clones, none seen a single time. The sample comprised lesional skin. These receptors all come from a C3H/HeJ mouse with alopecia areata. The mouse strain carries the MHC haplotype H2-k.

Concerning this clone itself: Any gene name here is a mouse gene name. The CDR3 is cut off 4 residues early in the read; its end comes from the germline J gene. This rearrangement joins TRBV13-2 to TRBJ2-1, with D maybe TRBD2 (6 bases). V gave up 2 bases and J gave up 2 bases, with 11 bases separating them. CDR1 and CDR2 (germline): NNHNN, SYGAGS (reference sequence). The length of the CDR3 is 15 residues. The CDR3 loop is CASGEPGLYYAEQFF. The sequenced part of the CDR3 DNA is TGTGCCAGCGGTGAACCGGGACTTTACTATGCT.

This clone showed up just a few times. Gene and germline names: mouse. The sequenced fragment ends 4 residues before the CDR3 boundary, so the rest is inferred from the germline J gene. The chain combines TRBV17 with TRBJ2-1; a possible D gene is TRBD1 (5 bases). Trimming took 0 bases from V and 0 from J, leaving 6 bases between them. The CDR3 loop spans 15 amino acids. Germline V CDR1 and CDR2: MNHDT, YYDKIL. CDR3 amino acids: CASSREDINYAEQFF. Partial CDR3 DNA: TGTGCTAGCAGTAGAGAGGACATTAACTATGCT.